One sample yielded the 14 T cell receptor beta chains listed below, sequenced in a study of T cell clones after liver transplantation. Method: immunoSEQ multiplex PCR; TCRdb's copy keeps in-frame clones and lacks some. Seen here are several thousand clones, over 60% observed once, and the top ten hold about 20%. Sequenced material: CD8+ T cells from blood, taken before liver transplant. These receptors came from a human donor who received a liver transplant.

CDR3 loop: CASSYPTGEQYF. The CDR3 DNA reads as TGTGCCAGCAGTTATCCGACAGGCGAGCAGTACTTC. The V gene is TRBV6-6, the J gene TRBJ2-7, with a possible D match to TRBD1 (6 bases). Germline CDR1 reads MNHNY; CDR2 reads SVGAGI (reference sequence). Trimming took off 3 bases at V and 6 bases at J, with 9 bases between the two ends. There are 12 residues in the CDR3.

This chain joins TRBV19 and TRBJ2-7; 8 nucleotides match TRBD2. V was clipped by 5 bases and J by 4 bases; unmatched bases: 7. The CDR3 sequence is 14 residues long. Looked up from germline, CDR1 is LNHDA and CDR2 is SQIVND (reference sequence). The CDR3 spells CASSPSSGGYEQYF. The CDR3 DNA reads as TGTGCCAGTAGTCCGAGCTCGGGAGGGTACGAGCAGTACTTC.

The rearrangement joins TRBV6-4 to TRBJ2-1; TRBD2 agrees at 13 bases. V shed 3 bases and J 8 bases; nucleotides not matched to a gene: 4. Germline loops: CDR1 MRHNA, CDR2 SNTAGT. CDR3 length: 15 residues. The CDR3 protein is CASSETSGGSHEQFF. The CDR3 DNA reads TGTGCCAGCAGTGAGACTAGCGGGGGGTCCCATGAGCAGTTCTTC.

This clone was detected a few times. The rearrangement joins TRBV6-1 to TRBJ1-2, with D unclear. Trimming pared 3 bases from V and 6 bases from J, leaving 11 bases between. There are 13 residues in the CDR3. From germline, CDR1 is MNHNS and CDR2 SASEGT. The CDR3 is CASSDREEHGYTF. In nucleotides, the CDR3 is TGTGCCAGCAGTGACCGGGAAGAGCATGGCTACACCTTC.

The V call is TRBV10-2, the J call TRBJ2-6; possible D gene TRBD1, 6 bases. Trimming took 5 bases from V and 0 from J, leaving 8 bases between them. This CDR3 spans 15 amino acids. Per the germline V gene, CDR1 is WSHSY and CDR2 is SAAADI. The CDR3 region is CASSWTDSGANVLTF. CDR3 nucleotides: TGCGCCAGCAGTTGGACAGACTCTGGGGCCAACGTCCTGACTTTC.

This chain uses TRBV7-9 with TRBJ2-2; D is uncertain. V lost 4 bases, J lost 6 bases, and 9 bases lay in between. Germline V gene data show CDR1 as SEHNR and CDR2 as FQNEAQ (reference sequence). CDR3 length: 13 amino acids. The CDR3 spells CASSSLVAGELFF. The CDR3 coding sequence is TGTGCCAGCAGCTCGCTAGTCGCCGGGGAGCTGTTTTTT.

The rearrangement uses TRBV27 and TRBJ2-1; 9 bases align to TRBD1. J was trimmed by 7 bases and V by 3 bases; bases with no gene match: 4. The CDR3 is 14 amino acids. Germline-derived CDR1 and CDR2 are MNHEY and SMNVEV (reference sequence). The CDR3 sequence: CASSFGTGFNEQFF. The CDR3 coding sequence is TGTGCCAGCAGTTTCGGGACAGGGTTTAATGAGCAGTTCTTC.

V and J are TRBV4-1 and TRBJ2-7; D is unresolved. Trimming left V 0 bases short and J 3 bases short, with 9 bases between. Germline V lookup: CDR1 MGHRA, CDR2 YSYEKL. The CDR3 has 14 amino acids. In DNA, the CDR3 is TGCGCCAGCAGCCAAGAGGGTCCCGGCTACGAGCAGTACTTC. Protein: CASSQEGPGYEQYF.

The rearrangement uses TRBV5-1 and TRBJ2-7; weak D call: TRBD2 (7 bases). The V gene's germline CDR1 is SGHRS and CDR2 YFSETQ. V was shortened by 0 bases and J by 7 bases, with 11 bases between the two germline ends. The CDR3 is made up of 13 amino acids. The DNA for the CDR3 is TGCGCCAGCAGCTTGGTGGGGGGGCAAGAGCAGTACTTC. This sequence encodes CASSLVGGQEQYF.

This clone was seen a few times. CDR3 in amino acids: CASSLALAGWYEQYF. In DNA, the CDR3 is TGTGCCAGCAGCTTAGCTCTAGCGGGTTGGTACGAGCAGTACTTC. This sequence joins TRBV11-3 and TRBJ2-7; 8 bases fit TRBD2. This CDR3 is 15 amino acids long. Per the germline V gene, CDR1 is SGHNT and CDR2 is YENEEA. The J segment lost 4 bases and the V segment lost 1 base, leaving 6 bases of the junction unmatched.

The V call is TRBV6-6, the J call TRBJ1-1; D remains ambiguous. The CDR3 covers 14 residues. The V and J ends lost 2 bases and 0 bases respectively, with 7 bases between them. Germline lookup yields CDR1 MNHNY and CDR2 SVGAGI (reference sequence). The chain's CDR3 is CASSYHSLNTEAFF. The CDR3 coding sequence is TGTGCCAGCAGTTACCACTCATTGAACACTGAAGCTTTCTTT.

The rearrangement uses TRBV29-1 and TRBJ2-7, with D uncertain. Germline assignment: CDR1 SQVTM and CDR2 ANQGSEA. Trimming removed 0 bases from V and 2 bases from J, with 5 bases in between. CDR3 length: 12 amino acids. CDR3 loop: CSVEDLAYEQYF. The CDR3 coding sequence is TGCAGCGTTGAAGACCTAGCCTACGAGCAGTACTTC.

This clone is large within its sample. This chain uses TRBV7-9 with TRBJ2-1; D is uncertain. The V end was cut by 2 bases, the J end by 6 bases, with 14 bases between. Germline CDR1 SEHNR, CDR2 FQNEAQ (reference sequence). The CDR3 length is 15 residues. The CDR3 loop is CASSLTSVSGNEQFF. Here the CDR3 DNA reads TGTGCCAGCAGCTTAACCTCGGTTTCAGGCAATGAGCAGTTCTTC.

The CDR3 DNA is TGCGCCAGCAGCCAAGATACCGCCTTGGGCTATAGCAATCAGCCCCAGCATTTT. Protein: CASSQDTALGYSNQPQHF. This chain connects TRBV4-3 to TRBJ1-5; D unresolved. Trimming pared 0 bases from V and 0 bases from J, leaving 15 bases between. Germline V gene data show CDR1 as LGHNA and CDR2 as YSLEER. The CDR3 is 18 residues long.